The rows below give T cell receptor beta chains drawn from one sample of a study of T cell responses to AZD1222 COVID-19 vaccine. The assay was immunoSEQ multiplex PCR, and TCRdb's table has in-frame clones only and misses some. The sample carries 92,000 or so clones, 80% to 90% recorded once. Sample: peripheral blood, taken on day 0 of AZD1222 vaccination. The receptor set was obtained from an adult in good health. Both conserved end residues are part of each CDR3. A D gene is named only where the DNA matches it firmly. Clone size, where shown, is once, few, many, or a class for clones that have expanded.

CDR3 protein: CASSSGRDISYEQYF
CDR3 DNA: TGCGCCAGCAGCTCCGGACGGGATATTTCCTACGAGCAGTACTTC
V gene: TRBV5-1
D gene: NA
clone size: few
J gene: TRBJ2-7

CDR3 protein: CASNRQNEKLFF
CDR3 DNA: TGTGCCAGCAACCGACAGAATGAAAAACTGTTTTTT
V gene: TRBV2
D gene: NA
clone size: NA
J gene: TRBJ1-4

CDR3 protein: CASSLNRNTEAFF
CDR3 DNA: TGTGCCAGCAGCTTGAATAGGAACACTGAAGCTTTCTTT
V gene: TRBV5-4
D gene: NA
clone size: NA
J gene: TRBJ1-1

CDR3 protein: CAWSGFAGTGGVGYTF
CDR3 DNA: TGTGCCTGGAGTGGTTTTGCCGGGACAGGGGGCGTAGGCTACACCTTC
V gene: TRBV30
D gene: TRBD1
clone size: once
J gene: TRBJ1-2

CDR3 protein: CASSQELGAAGGSGYTF
CDR3 DNA: TGCGCCAGCAGCCAAGAGTTGGGGGCTGCAGGGGGCTCTGGCTACACCTTC
V gene: TRBV4-1
D gene: TRBD1
clone size: NA
J gene: TRBJ1-2

CDR3 protein: CASSLVKSRTHIMLGNTIYF
CDR3 DNA: TGTGCCAGCAGCTTGGTAAAGTCCAGGACTCACATTATGTTAGGAAACACCATATATTTT
V gene: TRBV5-4
D gene: NA
clone size: once
J gene: TRBJ1-3

CDR3 protein: CASSTRPSPSEAFF
CDR3 DNA: TGTGCCAGTAGTACCCGGCCCAGCCCCTCTGAAGCTTTCTTT
V gene: TRBV19
D gene: NA
clone size: NA
J gene: TRBJ1-1

CDR3 protein: CACRGQRYTGELFF
CDR3 DNA: TGTGCCTGCCGGGGACAGCGATACACCGGGGAGCTGTTTTTT
V gene: TRBV30
D gene: TRBD1
clone size: NA
J gene: TRBJ2-2

CDR3 protein: CASSPPGGSTEAFF
CDR3 DNA: TGTGCCAGCTCACCACCGGGGGGCTCCACTGAAGCTTTCTTT
V gene: TRBV18
D gene: NA
clone size: few
J gene: TRBJ1-1

CDR3 protein: CASSYEAGGSQPQHF
CDR3 DNA: TGTGCCAGCAGTTACGAGGCAGGGGGCAGTCAGCCCCAGCATTTT
V gene: TRBV6-2/TRBV6-3
D gene: TRBD1
clone size: NA
J gene: TRBJ1-5

CDR3 protein: CASTHSAPGQSSPLHF
CDR3 DNA: TGCGCCAGCACCCACTCAGCCCCGGGACAGAGTTCACCCCTCCACTTT
V gene: TRBV5-1
D gene: TRBD1
clone size: NA
J gene: TRBJ1-6

CDR3 protein: CASSYKRAASTEAFF
CDR3 DNA: TGTGCCAGCAGTTACAAGAGAGCGGCAAGCACTGAAGCTTTCTTT
V gene: TRBV6-2/TRBV6-3
D gene: NA
clone size: NA
J gene: TRBJ1-1

CDR3 protein: CSVESSGGSYEQYF
CDR3 DNA: TGCAGCGTTGAATCTAGCGGGGGTAGCTACGAGCAGTACTTC
V gene: TRBV29-1
D gene: TRBD2
clone size: NA
J gene: TRBJ2-7

CDR3 protein: CAWNNRGLNEQFF
CDR3 DNA: TGTGCCTGGAATAATCGGGGCCTAAATGAGCAGTTCTTC
V gene: TRBV30
D gene: NA
clone size: NA
J gene: TRBJ2-1

CDR3 protein: CASSLSPGTGGEKLFF
CDR3 DNA: TGTGCCAGCAGTTTAAGTCCCGGGACAGGGGGTGAAAAACTGTTTTTT
V gene: TRBV28
D gene: TRBD1
clone size: NA
J gene: TRBJ1-4

CDR3 protein: CASSSKNGHYEQYF
CDR3 DNA: TGCGCCAGCAGCTCGAAAAACGGCCACTACGAGCAGTACTTC
V gene: TRBV5-1
D gene: NA
clone size: once
J gene: TRBJ2-7

CDR3 protein: CASSATITYNEQFF
CDR3 DNA: TGTGCCAGCAGCGCGACTATAACCTACAATGAGCAGTTCTTC
V gene: TRBV9
D gene: NA
clone size: NA
J gene: TRBJ2-1

CDR3 protein: CASSLGGSVTEAFF
CDR3 DNA: TGTGCCAGCAGCCTCGGGGGCTCGGTCACTGAAGCTTTCTTT
V gene: TRBV7-3
D gene: NA
clone size: NA
J gene: TRBJ1-1

CDR3 protein: CASSLYGVDTEAFF
CDR3 DNA: TGTGCCAGCAGCTTGTACGGGGTGGACACTGAAGCTTTCTTT
V gene: TRBV5-4
D gene: NA
clone size: NA
J gene: TRBJ1-1

CDR3 protein: CASRLAQVEGYTF
CDR3 DNA: TGTGCAAGTCGCTTAGCGCAAGTGGAAGGCTACACCTTC
V gene: TRBV12-2
D gene: NA
clone size: NA
J gene: TRBJ1-2

CDR3 protein: CAIRDRGLNTEAFF
CDR3 DNA: TGTGCCATCAGAGACAGGGGGCTGAACACTGAAGCTTTCTTT
V gene: TRBV10-3
D gene: TRBD1
clone size: NA
J gene: TRBJ1-1

CDR3 protein: CSASRQGGSYEQYF
CDR3 DNA: TGCAGTGCTAGTAGGCAGGGGGGAAGCTACGAGCAGTACTTC
V gene: TRBV20-1
D gene: NA
clone size: NA
J gene: TRBJ2-7

CDR3 protein: CASSGGQGVSGNTIYF
CDR3 DNA: TGCGCCAGCAGCGGGGGACAGGGGGTTAGTGGAAACACCATATATTTT
V gene: TRBV5-1
D gene: TRBD1
clone size: once
J gene: TRBJ1-3

CDR3 protein: CASSVGLETQYF
CDR3 DNA: TGCGCCAGCAGCGTCGGGCTAGAGACCCAGTACTTC
V gene: TRBV5-1
D gene: NA
clone size: NA
J gene: TRBJ2-5

CDR3 protein: CASSLAGGRVGNQPQHF
CDR3 DNA: TGTGCCAGCAGCTTAGCGGGGGGCAGGGTAGGCAATCAGCCCCAGCATTTT
V gene: TRBV7-2
D gene: NA
clone size: NA
J gene: TRBJ1-5

CDR3 protein: CATSRDLAGNYYNEQFF
CDR3 DNA: TGTGCCACCAGCAGAGATCTGGCAGGGAACTATTACAATGAGCAGTTCTTC
V gene: TRBV15
D gene: NA
clone size: once
J gene: TRBJ2-1

CDR3 protein: CASSIPRGPENGYTF
CDR3 DNA: TGTGCCAGTAGTATTCCGAGAGGACCAGAAAACGGCTACACCTTC
V gene: TRBV19
D gene: NA
clone size: NA
J gene: TRBJ1-2

CDR3 protein: CASSLEASGGLLRYEQYF
CDR3 DNA: TGTGCCAGCAGTTTAGAGGCTAGCGGGGGCCTATTGCGGTACGAGCAGTACTTC
V gene: TRBV28
D gene: TRBD2
clone size: NA
J gene: TRBJ2-7

CDR3 protein: CASSPPGANYGYTF
CDR3 DNA: TGTGCCAGCAGCCCCCCGGGGGCTAACTATGGCTACACCTTC
V gene: TRBV13
D gene: NA
clone size: NA
J gene: TRBJ1-2

CDR3 protein: CASRAGGGNGYTF
CDR3 DNA: TGTGCCAGCAGGGCAGGGGGCGGGAATGGCTACACCTTC
V gene: TRBV9
D gene: TRBD1
clone size: NA
J gene: TRBJ1-2

CDR3 protein: CAHRRNEKLFF
CDR3 DNA: TGTGCACACAGACGTAATGAAAAACTGTTTTTT
V gene: TRBV12-5
D gene: NA
clone size: NA
J gene: TRBJ1-4

CDR3 protein: CASSQEGGLSTDTQYF
CDR3 DNA: TGCGCCAGCAGCCAAGAAGGCGGGCTTAGCACAGATACGCAGTATTTT
V gene: TRBV4-1
D gene: NA
clone size: NA
J gene: TRBJ2-3

CDR3 protein: CASSEEGTHYEQYF
CDR3 DNA: TGTGCCAGCAGTGAAGAGGGGACACACTACGAGCAGTACTTC
V gene: TRBV25-1
D gene: NA
clone size: NA
J gene: TRBJ2-7

CDR3 protein: CASSGTSGVYEQYF
CDR3 DNA: TGCGCCAGCAGCGGGACTAGCGGGGTCTACGAGCAGTACTTC
V gene: TRBV5-1
D gene: TRBD2
clone size: NA
J gene: TRBJ2-7

CDR3 protein: CASSPGHNQPQHF
CDR3 DNA: TGTGCCAGCAGCCCAGGGCACAATCAGCCCCAGCATTTT
V gene: TRBV3-1/TRBV3-2
D gene: NA
clone size: once
J gene: TRBJ1-5

CDR3 protein: CASSLAGTDNEQFF
CDR3 DNA: TGTGCCAGCAGCTTAGCCGGGACAGACAATGAGCAGTTCTTC
V gene: TRBV7-6
D gene: TRBD1
clone size: NA
J gene: TRBJ2-1

CDR3 protein: CASSTQGWTNEKLFF
CDR3 DNA: TGCGCCAGCTCAACACAGGGATGGACTAATGAAAAACTGTTTTTT
V gene: TRBV5-1
D gene: NA
clone size: NA
J gene: TRBJ1-4

CDR3 protein: CASSQGTGGRTEAFF
CDR3 DNA: TGTGCCAGCAGCCAAGGGACAGGGGGCAGGACTGAAGCTTTCTTT
V gene: TRBV3-1/TRBV3-2
D gene: TRBD1
clone size: once
J gene: TRBJ1-1

CDR3 protein: CASSLMGPGTEAFF
CDR3 DNA: TGTGCCAGCAGCTTAATGGGTCCGGGGACTGAAGCTTTCTTT
V gene: TRBV7-3
D gene: NA
clone size: NA
J gene: TRBJ1-1

CDR3 protein: CASSTWERSYEQYF
CDR3 DNA: TGTGCCAGCAGCACGTGGGAGCGATCCTACGAGCAGTACTTC
V gene: TRBV6-5
D gene: NA
clone size: NA
J gene: TRBJ2-7

CDR3 protein: CASSLTGTDSYNEQFF
CDR3 DNA: TGCGCCAGCAGCTTGACCGGGACCGACTCCTACAATGAGCAGTTCTTC
V gene: TRBV5-1
D gene: NA
clone size: NA
J gene: TRBJ2-1

CDR3 protein: CASSLDAVAGTGELFF
CDR3 DNA: TGTGCCAGCAGCTTAGATGCAGTAGCGGGCACCGGGGAGCTGTTTTTT
V gene: TRBV7-8
D gene: TRBD2
clone size: NA
J gene: TRBJ2-2

CDR3 protein: CASSPGGGKNTEAFF
CDR3 DNA: TGTGCCAGCAGCCCCGGGGGAGGAAAGAACACTGAAGCTTTCTTT
V gene: TRBV9
D gene: NA
clone size: NA
J gene: TRBJ1-1

CDR3 protein: CASSILDGYTEAFF
CDR3 DNA: TGTGCCAGTAGTATACTGGACGGGTACACTGAAGCTTTCTTT
V gene: TRBV19
D gene: NA
clone size: few
J gene: TRBJ1-1

CDR3 protein: CASSQEVGEEESYNSPLHF
CDR3 DNA: TGCGCCAGCAGCCAAGAAGTGGGGGAGGAGGAGTCCTATAATTCACCCCTCCACTTT
V gene: TRBV4-3
D gene: NA
clone size: NA
J gene: TRBJ1-6

CDR3 protein: CASSPVWAQETQYF
CDR3 DNA: TGTGCCAGCAGCCCCGTATGGGCCCAAGAGACCCAGTACTTC
V gene: TRBV6-5
D gene: NA
clone size: NA
J gene: TRBJ2-5

CDR3 protein: CASSIRVGETQYF
CDR3 DNA: TGTGCCAGCAGCATCAGGGTAGGAGAGACCCAGTACTTC
V gene: TRBV9
D gene: NA
clone size: NA
J gene: TRBJ2-5

CDR3 protein: CASRVRGDTGELFF
CDR3 DNA: TGTGCCAGTCGCGTACGAGGGGACACCGGGGAGCTGTTTTTT
V gene: TRBV19
D gene: NA
clone size: NA
J gene: TRBJ2-2

CDR3 protein: CTGRGNTGELFF
CDR3 DNA: TGCACGGGGCGGGGGAACACCGGGGAGCTGTTTTTT
V gene: TRBV7-8
D gene: NA
clone size: NA
J gene: TRBJ2-2

CDR3 protein: CASSFDRGAEQYF
CDR3 DNA: TGTGCCAGCAGCTTTGACAGGGGCGCAGAGCAGTACTTC
V gene: TRBV11-2
D gene: TRBD1
clone size: NA
J gene: TRBJ2-7

CDR3 protein: CASGGALPTETQYF
CDR3 DNA: TGTGCCAGCGGGGGCGCGCTACCAACCGAGACCCAGTACTTC
V gene: TRBV2
D gene: NA
clone size: NA
J gene: TRBJ2-5

CDR3 protein: CASSKQDHEQYF
CDR3 DNA: TGTGCCAGCAGCAAACAGGACCACGAGCAGTACTTC
V gene: TRBV12-3/TRBV12-4
D gene: NA
clone size: NA
J gene: TRBJ2-7

CDR3 protein: CSALQGGPQHF
CDR3 DNA: TGCAGTGCTCTACAGGGAGGGCCCCAGCATTTT
V gene: TRBV20-1
D gene: NA
clone size: NA
J gene: TRBJ1-5

CDR3 protein: CASSLSGNQPQHF
CDR3 DNA: TGTGCCAGCAGCTTATCGGGCAATCAGCCCCAGCATTTT
V gene: TRBV7-9
D gene: NA
clone size: NA
J gene: TRBJ1-5

CDR3 protein: CASSVQGNYGYTF
CDR3 DNA: TGTGCCAGCTCCGTACAGGGAAACTATGGCTACACCTTC
V gene: TRBV2
D gene: NA
clone size: once
J gene: TRBJ1-2

CDR3 protein: CASSLAGLTNGYTF
CDR3 DNA: TGTGCCAGCAGCTTAGCAGGACTTACCAATGGCTACACCTTC
V gene: TRBV7-2
D gene: NA
clone size: NA
J gene: TRBJ1-2

CDR3 protein: CAIQNERGGYEQYF
CDR3 DNA: TGTGCCATCCAGAACGAGCGGGGGGGTTACGAGCAGTACTTC
V gene: TRBV10-3
D gene: TRBD2
clone size: NA
J gene: TRBJ2-7